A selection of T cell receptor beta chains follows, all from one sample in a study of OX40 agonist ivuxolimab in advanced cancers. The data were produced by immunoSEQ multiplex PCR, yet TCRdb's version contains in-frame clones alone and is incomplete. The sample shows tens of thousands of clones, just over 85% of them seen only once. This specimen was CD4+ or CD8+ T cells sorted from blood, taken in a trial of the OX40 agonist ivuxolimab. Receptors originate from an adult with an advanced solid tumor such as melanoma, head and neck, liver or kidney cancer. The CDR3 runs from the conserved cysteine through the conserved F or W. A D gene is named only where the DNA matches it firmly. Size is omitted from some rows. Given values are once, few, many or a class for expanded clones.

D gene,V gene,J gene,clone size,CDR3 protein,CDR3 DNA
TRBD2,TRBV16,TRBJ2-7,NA,CASSWGGPPTYEQYF,TGTGCCAGCAGCTGGGGGGGACCACCAACCTACGAGCAGTACTTC
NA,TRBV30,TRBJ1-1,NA,CAWSRQGNTEAFF,TGTGCCTGGAGTAGGCAGGGGAACACTGAAGCTTTCTTT
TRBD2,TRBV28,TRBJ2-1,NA,CASSLLAGGLNEQFF,TGTGCCAGCAGTTTGCTAGCGGGGGGGCTCAATGAGCAGTTCTTC
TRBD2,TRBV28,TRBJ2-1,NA,CASRTAGATSYNEQFF,TGTGCCAGCAGGACAGCGGGAGCCACCTCCTACAATGAGCAGTTCTTC
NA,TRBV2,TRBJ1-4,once,CASWGKGDNEKLFF,TGTGCCAGCTGGGGTAAAGGAGATAATGAAAAACTGTTTTTT
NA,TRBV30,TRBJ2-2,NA,CAWSRRTGELFF,TGTGCCTGGAGTCGGCGTACCGGGGAGCTGTTTTTT
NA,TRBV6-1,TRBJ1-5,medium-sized,CASSPGLISIQPQHF,TGTGCCAGCAGTCCGGGACTAATATCGATCCAGCCCCAGCATTTT
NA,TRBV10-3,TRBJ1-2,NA,CAISETSQGYTF,TGTGCCATCAGTGAGACCTCTCAAGGCTACACCTTC
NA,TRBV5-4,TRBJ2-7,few,CASSLGTSLEQYF,TGTGCCAGCAGCTTGGGGACCTCCCTCGAGCAGTACTTC
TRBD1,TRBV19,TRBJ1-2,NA,CASTSGRGTGKVGYTF,TGTGCCAGTACCTCGGGAAGAGGGACAGGGAAGGTCGGCTACACCTTC
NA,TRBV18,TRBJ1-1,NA,CASSPQRSEAFF,TGTGCCAGCTCACCCCAACGTAGTGAAGCTTTCTTT
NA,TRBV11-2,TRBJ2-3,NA,CARTDTQYF,TGTGCCAGGACAGATACGCAGTATTTT
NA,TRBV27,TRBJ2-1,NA,CASILRREGATEQFF,TGTGCCAGCATCCTAAGGAGGGAGGGGGCGACTGAGCAGTTCTTC
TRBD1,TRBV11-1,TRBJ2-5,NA,CASSLAKGGGETQYF,TGTGCCAGCAGCTTAGCTAAAGGGGGCGGAGAGACCCAGTACTTC
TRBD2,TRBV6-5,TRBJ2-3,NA,CASSYSGGLDTQYF,TGTGCCAGCAGTTACAGCGGGGGGCTAGATACGCAGTATTTT
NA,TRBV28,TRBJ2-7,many,CASSLRPSDYEQYF,TGTGCCAGCAGTTTAAGGCCCTCAGACTACGAGCAGTACTTC